The TCR beta chain described here comes from a study of graft-versus-host responses after intestinal transplantation. Study summary: Multivisceral, liver-intestinal, or isolated intestinal transplants were given to recipients. Among the recipients, all got anti-thymocyte globulin induction and then tacrolimus and steroids for 3 to 4 years.

Whole-study findings and limits: The study found high graft-versus-host to host-versus-graft clonal ratios in allografts of patients with graft-donor T cell macrochimerism.

Regarding this clone: What it recognizes is unknown.

Clones were read by immunoSEQ multiplex PCR, and TCRdb kept only the in-frame ones, dropping some. This sample has about 86,000 clones; 83% occur once, and the top ten carry 17%. Per germline, CDR1 SGHNT and CDR2 YYREEE (reference sequence). The ends were cut back, 4 bases at V and 2 bases at J, with 10 bases in the middle. This CDR3 has 14 residues. The sequences come from unstimulated CD8+ T cells sorted from spleen or lymph node cells, collected before intestinal transplant. The gene calls are TRBV5-4 and TRBJ1-3, with D uncertain. The source of this sequence is a human donor who received an intestinal transplant. CDR3 bases: TGTGCCAGCAGCCCCACTAGGGCTGGAAACACCATATATTTT. This gives the protein CASSPTRAGNTIYF. The full variable domain, rest sourced from reference TRBV5-4 and TRBJ1-3, is ETGVTQSPTHLIKTRGQQVTLRCSSQSGHNTVSWYQQALGQGPQFIFQYYREEENGRGNFPPRFSGLQFPNYSSELNVNALELDDSALYLCASSPTRAGNTIYFGEGSWLTVV.